One and the same sample provided the 30 T cell receptor beta chains below, sequenced in a study of PD-L1 blockade in urothelial cancer. Some clones are missing from TCRdb's copy, which holds only in-frame ones; the method was immunoSEQ multiplex PCR. The sample shows tens of thousands of clones, approximately 81% of them seen only once. Time point meaning: peripheral blood 6 weeks after treatment start. The input for sequencing was PBMCs, taken around atezolizumab (anti-PD-L1) treatment. The receptors stem from a man between 65 and 85 years old with urothelial cancer.

The chain employs TRBV5-4 and TRBJ1-3, with D possibly matching TRBD1 (5 bases). The length of the CDR3 is 16 residues. Germline V gives CDR1 SGHNT, CDR2 YYREEE (reference sequence). The ends were cut back, 3 bases at V and 0 bases at J, with 13 bases in the middle. Here the CDR3 reads CASSYTGLVSGNTIYF. The CDR3 DNA reads TGTGCCAGCAGCTACACGGGACTGGTCTCTGGAAACACCATATATTTT.

This clone was counted once. The chain is built from TRBV28 and TRBJ1-5; weak D call: TRBD1 (6 bases). V was trimmed by 1 base and J by 2 bases, leaving 12 bases between them. CDR3 size: 16 residues. Germline loops: CDR1 MDHEN, CDR2 SYDVKM. CDR3 DNA sequence: TGTGCCAGCAGTTTATACATCAGGGGTGGCAATCAGCCCCAGCATTTT. Translating it yields CASSLYIRGGNQPQHF.

The chain has TRBV2 and TRBJ1-1; weak D call: TRBD1 (6 bases). Germline V gives CDR1 SNHLY, CDR2 FYNNEI. V lost 7 bases and J lost 2, with 8 bases in between. The CDR3 length is 12 residues. DNA of the CDR3: TGTGCCAGCACGACAGGAAACACTGAAGCTTTCTTT. The encoded protein is CASTTGNTEAFF. The full variable domain, rest sourced from reference TRBV2 and TRBJ1-1, is EPEVTQTPSHQVTQMGQEVILRCVPISNHLYFYWYRQILGQKVEFLVSFYNNEISEKSEIFDDQFSVERPDGSNFTLKIRSTKLEDSAMYFCASTTGNTEAFFGQGTRLTVV.

The V and J genes are TRBV28 and TRBJ2-1, with 10 positions matching TRBD1. Germline values: CDR1 MDHEN, CDR2 SYDVKM. CDR3 size: 14 residues. Trimming removed 2 bases from V and 9 bases from J; junction bases left unmatched: 4. CDR3 sequence (DNA): TGTGCCAGCAGTTTAGGGACAGGGGCTTCTGAGCAGTTCTTC. Protein sequence: CASSLGTGASEQFF.

The rearrangement links TRBV2 to TRBJ1-1, with D unresolved. Trimming cost V 3 bases and J 1 base, with 3 bases left between them. This CDR3 spans 12 amino acids. Germline V lookup: CDR1 SNHLY, CDR2 FYNNEI. CDR3 protein: CASSDWNTEAFF. CDR3 nucleotide sequence: TGTGCCAGCAGTGACTGGAACACTGAAGCTTTCTTT.

The chain employs TRBV18 and TRBJ1-1; unclear D gene. CDR3 size: 13 residues. V was clipped by 2 bases and J by 10 bases, with 14 bases between them. From germline, CDR1 is KGHSH and CDR2 LQKENI. CDR3 nucleotides: TGTGCCAGCTCACCAGTCGAGGAGGAGCGAGCTTTCTTT. Amino acid sequence: CASSPVEEERAFF.

The chain combines TRBV28 with TRBJ2-6; D is undetermined. The CDR3 has 14 amino acids. V lost 4 bases to trimming and J lost 1 base, with 5 bases between them. The V gene's germline CDR1 is MDHEN and CDR2 SYDVKM. CDR3 in amino acids: CASSSISGANVLTF. The CDR3 DNA reads TGTGCCAGCAGTTCTATTTCTGGGGCCAACGTCCTGACTTTC.

V is TRBV2 and J is TRBJ2-2, with TRBD2 identical over 9 bases. V gave up 6 bases and J gave up 4 bases; unmatched junction bases: 6. The CDR3 length is 15 residues. The germline CDR1 and CDR2 sequences are SNHLY and FYNNEI. The CDR3 nucleotides read TGTGCCAGCAGCCCAGCGACTAGCGGCACCGGGGAGCTGTTTTTT. It specifies CASSPATSGTGELFF.

The chain uses TRBV7-2 and TRBJ2-7, with TRBD2 matching over 7 bases. The CDR3 extends over 15 amino acids. Trimming removed 6 bases from V and 6 bases from J; junction bases left unmatched: 14. CDR1 and CDR2 from the germline V gene are SGHTA and FQGNSA. As DNA, the CDR3 is TGTGCCAGCAGGACGTGGGAGGGCCGTTCTGGCGAGCAGTACTTC. It encodes CASRTWEGRSGEQYF. Together with reference TRBV7-2 and TRBJ2-7, the CDR3 gives the full variable domain: GAGVSQSPSNKVTEKGKDVELRCDPISGHTALYWYRQSLGQGLEFLIYFQGNSAPDKSGLPSDRFSAERTGGSVSTLTIQRTQQEDSAVYLCASRTWEGRSGEQYFGPGTRLTVT.

The CDR3 reads CASSYDTYNEQFF. The CDR3, as DNA: TGTGCCAGCAGTTATGACACTTACAATGAGCAGTTCTTC. V usage is TRBV6-5 and J usage is TRBJ2-1; D not resolved. The V gene's germline CDR1 is MNHEY and CDR2 SVGAGI. V lost 3 bases, J lost 4 bases, and 7 bases lay in between. This CDR3 comprises 13 residues.

The V call is TRBV11-3, the J call TRBJ2-3; D is unclear. CDR3 length equals 14 residues. Trimming pared 5 bases from V and 0 bases from J, leaving 9 bases between. In germline, CDR1 is SGHNT, CDR2 YENEEA. Written as DNA, the CDR3 is TGTGCCAGCAGCCAGACGACTAGCACAGATACGCAGTATTTT. It yields the protein CASSQTTSTDTQYF.

The chain employs TRBV4-1 and TRBJ1-5; TRBD1 aligns across 11 bases. J was trimmed by 6 bases and V by 4 bases; bases with no gene match: 11. The germline V gene has CDR1 MGHRA and CDR2 YSYEKL. This CDR3 is 17 amino acids long. The chain's CDR3 is CASSPLPPGTGGQPQHF. The DNA for the CDR3 is TGCGCCAGCAGCCCTTTACCCCCCGGGACAGGGGGTCAGCCCCAGCATTTT.

The gene calls are TRBV7-9 and TRBJ2-7; 15 bases are shared with TRBD2. CDR3 size: 18 residues. The germline gives CDR1 SEHNR, CDR2 FQNEAQ (reference sequence). The junction had 11 bases not matched to a gene; V was cut back by 6 bases and J by 2 bases. For the CDR3, the DNA is TGTGCCAGCAGTCTCCCGGGACTAGCGGGAGGAAGAACCTACGAGCAGTACTTC. This translates into CASSLPGLAGGRTYEQYF.

J is TRBJ2-1 and V is TRBV5-4, with TRBD2 matching over 9 bases. The CDR3 runs to 16 residues. V was pared by 6 bases and J by 3 bases, with 10 bases of the junction left unmatched. CDR1 and CDR2 (germline): SGHNT, YYREEE (reference sequence). Here the CDR3 reads CASTTGGRADYNEQFF. The CDR3 coding sequence is TGTGCCAGCACGACTGGCGGGAGGGCCGACTACAATGAGCAGTTCTTC.

The chain combines TRBV7-2 with TRBJ2-3; TRBD2 aligns across 9 bases. The CDR3 is made up of 17 amino acids. The germline V gene has CDR1 SGHTA and CDR2 FQGNSA. Trimming at V came to 5 bases and at J to 3 bases, leaving 12 bases not matched to a gene. CDR3 residues: CASSPSGGAGGTDTQYF. The CDR3 DNA reads TGTGCCAGCAGCCCCTCGGGGGGAGCGGGAGGTACAGATACGCAGTATTTT.

The J gene is TRBJ1-5, the V gene TRBV6-1; D remains unclear. From germline, CDR1 is MNHNS and CDR2 SASEGT. This CDR3 spans 13 amino acids. V shed 6 bases and J shed 1 base, with 7 bases lying between them. The CDR3: CASSRESNQPQHF. In nucleotides, the CDR3 is TGTGCCAGCAGCCGGGAGAGCAATCAGCCCCAGCATTTT.

In this sample, this clone turned up a few times. The chain has TRBV27 and TRBJ2-3; a possible D gene is TRBD2 (5 bases). V was cut by 2 bases and J by 3 bases, with 12 bases left in between. Germline assignment: CDR1 MNHEY and CDR2 SMNVEV (reference sequence). This CDR3 contains 15 residues. In DNA, the CDR3 is TGTGCCAGCAGTTTAACAGCGGTGGGAACAGATACGCAGTATTTT. Encoded protein: CASSLTAVGTDTQYF.

The V gene is TRBV5-4, the J gene TRBJ2-5; 9 nucleotides line up with TRBD2. After removal of 0 bases from V and 4 bases from J, the junction contained 7 bases not matched to a gene. The CDR3 extends over 16 amino acids. Germline CDR1 SGHNT, CDR2 YYREEE (reference sequence). The CDR3 region is CASSLGLAGYRETQYF. In DNA form, the CDR3 reads TGTGCCAGCAGCTTGGGGCTAGCGGGATATAGAGAGACCCAGTACTTC.

This chain connects TRBV4-1 to TRBJ1-6, with 10 positions matching TRBD1. Germline loops: CDR1 MGHRA, CDR2 YSYEKL. This CDR3 is built from 15 residues. With V trimmed by 3 bases and J by 7 bases, 3 bases remained unmatched. As DNA, the CDR3 is TGCGCCAGCAGCCAGCCGGGACAGGGGAATTCACCCCTCCACTTT. Residues: CASSQPGQGNSPLHF.

The V and J genes are TRBV2 and TRBJ2-3; perhaps TRBD2 as D (6 bases). V lost 8 bases to trimming and J lost 1 base, with 13 bases between them. Germline V CDR1 and CDR2: SNHLY, FYNNEI. The CDR3 is 14 residues long. CDR3: CASSRLARTDTQYF. As DNA, the CDR3 is TGTGCCAGCTCACGGCTAGCGCGCACAGATACGCAGTATTTT.

The table lists this clone with a few counts. This chain uses TRBV4-3 with TRBJ2-1, with 8 positions matching TRBD1. Trimming cost V 1 base and J 3 bases; bases outside gene matches: 5. Germline CDR1 LGHNA, CDR2 YSLEER. The CDR3 consists of 16 residues. The CDR3 nucleotides are TGCGCCAGCAGCCAAGGTCACAGGGGGTTCTACAATGAGCAGTTCTTC. It yields the protein CASSQGHRGFYNEQFF.

The J gene is TRBJ2-5, the V gene TRBV5-6, with D possibly TRBD1 on 6 matching bases. From germline, CDR1 is SGHDT and CDR2 YYEEEE. V lost 1 base, J lost 5 bases, and 18 bases lay in between. CDR3 length: 16 residues. The CDR3 DNA sequence: TGTGCCAGCAGCTTGAATGGGGGCGCGAGGTCGGAGACCCAGTACTTC. It codes for CASSLNGGARSETQYF.

In its sample, this clone was seen a few times. This chain joins TRBV7-9 and TRBJ2-1; 10 positions agree with TRBD1. Looked up from germline, CDR1 is SEHNR and CDR2 is FQNEAQ (reference sequence). The CDR3 covers 13 residues. J lost 6 bases, V lost 5 bases, and 1 base had no gene match. For the CDR3, the DNA is TGTGCCAGCAGCGACAGGGGGCCCAATGAGCAGTTCTTC. It codes for CASSDRGPNEQFF.

The V call is TRBV4-2, the J call TRBJ2-1; TRBD2 aligns across 8 bases. The CDR3 length is 15 residues. J lost 12 bases, V lost 0 bases, and 10 bases had no gene match. Germline CDR1 and CDR2: LGHNA and YNFKEQ. The CDR3 sequence is CASSQEAGAQIVQFF. DNA of the CDR3: TGTGCCAGCAGCCAAGAAGCGGGAGCCCAGATAGTGCAGTTCTTC.

For this clone: Different DNA sequences within this sample yield the same CDR3. This chain uses TRBV19 with TRBJ2-1; 10 nucleotides line up with TRBD2. Trimming took 3 bases from V and 4 from J; bases not matched to a gene: 3. The CDR3 consists of 15 residues. Germline lookup yields CDR1 LNHDA and CDR2 SQIVND (reference sequence). The CDR3 nucleotides read TGTGCCAGTAGTATCCTAGCGGGAGATTACAATGAGCAGTTCTTC. It encodes CASSILAGDYNEQFF.

The V gene is TRBV5-4, the J gene TRBJ1-1; 7 bases align to TRBD1. CDR1 is SGHNT, CDR2 YYREEE, per germline (reference sequence). The length of the CDR3 is 15 residues. The V segment lost 7 bases and the J segment 1 base; nucleotides outside the gene matches: 10. The CDR3 reads CASVLVRQGNTEAFF. As DNA, the CDR3 is TGTGCCAGCGTTCTTGTACGACAGGGGAACACTGAAGCTTTCTTT.

The V call is TRBV5-1, the J call TRBJ2-1, with D tentatively TRBD1 (6 bases). Trimming pared 3 bases from V and 4 bases from J, leaving 11 bases between. Germline V gene data show CDR1 as SGHRS and CDR2 as YFSETQ. The CDR3 covers 14 residues. CDR3 nucleotides: TGCGCCAGCAGCTCTGGACAGTTATACAATGAGCAGTTCTTC. The encoded protein is CASSSGQLYNEQFF.

The J gene is TRBJ2-7, the V gene TRBV28; the D gene is possibly TRBD1 (6 bases). Germline V gene lookup returns CDR1 MDHEN and CDR2 SYDVKM. Trimming took off 6 bases at V and 1 base at J, with 13 bases between the two ends. The CDR3 is 14 residues long. The CDR3 reads CASRLTGTSYEQYF. CDR3 DNA: TGTGCCAGCAGACTTACCGGGACATCCTACGAGCAGTACTTC.

CDR3 residues: CASSPHAGGRTEAFF. In nucleotides, the CDR3 is TGTGCCAGCAGCCCCCACGCGGGAGGCCGGACTGAAGCTTTCTTT. The rearrangement joins TRBV13 to TRBJ1-1; D gene ambiguous. V was clipped by 5 bases and J by 5 bases, with 18 bases between them. The CDR3 covers 15 residues. CDR1 and CDR2 (germline): PRHDT, FYEKMQ (reference sequence).

The genes are TRBV29-1 and TRBJ1-2, with TRBD1 matching over 7 bases. The CDR3 covers 14 residues. J gave up 5 bases and V 4 bases, and 10 bases lay outside the gene matches. In germline, CDR1 is SQVTM, CDR2 ANQGSEA. CDR3 sequence (DNA): TGCAGCGTTGGAGATGCACAGGGGTGGTATGGCTACACCTTC. This codes for CSVGDAQGWYGYTF. Together with reference TRBV29-1 and TRBJ1-2, the CDR3 gives the full variable domain: SAVISQKPSRDICQRGTSLTIQCQVDSQVTMMFWYRQQPGQSLTLIATANQGSEATYESGFVIDKFPISRPNLTFSTLTVSNMSPEDSSIYLCSVGDAQGWYGYTFGSGTRLTVV.